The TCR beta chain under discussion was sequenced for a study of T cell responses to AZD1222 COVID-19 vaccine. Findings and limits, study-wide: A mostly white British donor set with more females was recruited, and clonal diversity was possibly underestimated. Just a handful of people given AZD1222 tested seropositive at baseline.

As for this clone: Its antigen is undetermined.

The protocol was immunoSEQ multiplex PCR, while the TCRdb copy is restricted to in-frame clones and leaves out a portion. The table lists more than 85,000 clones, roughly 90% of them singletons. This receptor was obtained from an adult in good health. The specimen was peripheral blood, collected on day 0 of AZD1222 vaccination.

The CDR3 nucleotides are TGCGCCAGTCGAACGACGGGGGACCAAGAGACCCAGTACTTC. Translation: CASRTTGDQETQYF. The chain joins TRBV5-1 to TRBJ2-5, with a weak D call TRBD2 (6 bases). CDR3 length equals 14 residues. The germline V gene encodes CDR1 SGHRS and CDR2 YFSETQ. Between the trimmed V and J ends, which lost 8 bases and 0 bases, there was a span of 14 bases.